This T cell receptor beta chain is from a study of blood T cells in healthy people across ages. Primers used in a second PCR of about 7 to 11 cycles were a sample-barcoded 5' primer and a J-beta primer mix. Every cDNA molecule carried a tag from a template-switch adaptor bearing 12 random nucleotides. TCRdb used MiXCR to reprocess the 5' RACE reads, holding one entry per CDR3 protein. In the table there are some 1.8 million distinct CDR3 sequences, roughly two fifths of which are singletons. CDR1 and CDR2 (germline): DFQATT, SNEGSKA (reference sequence). The CDR3 is made up of 17 amino acids. This chain connects TRBV20-1 to TRBJ2-4, with D maybe TRBD1 (7 bases). Matching the DNA end better, TRBJ2-7 makes the J call doubtful. This receptor was obtained from a human donor in good health. Sequenced sample: blood. The CDR3 region has the DNA TGCAGTGCTAGACGGGGGTCACCCTCAGGGGGATTATACGAGCAGTACTTC. Translated, it gives CSARRGSPSGGLYEQYF.